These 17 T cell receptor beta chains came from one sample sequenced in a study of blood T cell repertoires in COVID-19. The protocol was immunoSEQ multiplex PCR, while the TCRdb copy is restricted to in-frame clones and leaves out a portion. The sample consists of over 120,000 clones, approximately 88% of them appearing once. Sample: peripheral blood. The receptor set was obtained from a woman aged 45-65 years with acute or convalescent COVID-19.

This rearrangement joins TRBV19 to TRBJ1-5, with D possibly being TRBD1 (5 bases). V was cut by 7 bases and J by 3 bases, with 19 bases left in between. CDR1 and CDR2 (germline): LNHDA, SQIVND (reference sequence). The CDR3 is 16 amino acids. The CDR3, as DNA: TGTGCCAGTACAGACGGTCAGGGCCTTTACAATCAGCCCCAGCATTTT. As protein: CASTDGQGLYNQPQHF.

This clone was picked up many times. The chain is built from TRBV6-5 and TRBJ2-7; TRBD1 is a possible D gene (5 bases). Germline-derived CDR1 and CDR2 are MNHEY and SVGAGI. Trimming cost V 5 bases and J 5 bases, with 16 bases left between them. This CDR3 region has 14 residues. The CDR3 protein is CASSRGAFSDEQYF. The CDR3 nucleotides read TGTGCCAGCAGTCGTGGGGCTTTCTCGGACGAGCAGTACTTC.

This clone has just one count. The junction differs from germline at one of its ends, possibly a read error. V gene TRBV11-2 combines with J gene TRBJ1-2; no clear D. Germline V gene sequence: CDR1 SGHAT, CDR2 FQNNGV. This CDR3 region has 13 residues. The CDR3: CASSLDLNYGYTF. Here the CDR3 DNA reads TGTGCCAGCAGCCTAGATCTTAACTATGGCTACACCTTC. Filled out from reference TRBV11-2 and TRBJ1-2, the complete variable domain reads EAGVAQSPRYKIIEKRQSVAFWCNPISGHATLYWYQQILGQGPKLLIQFQNNGVVDDSQLPKDRFSAERLKGVDSTLKIQPAKLEDSAVYLCASSLDLNYGYTFGSGTRLTVV.

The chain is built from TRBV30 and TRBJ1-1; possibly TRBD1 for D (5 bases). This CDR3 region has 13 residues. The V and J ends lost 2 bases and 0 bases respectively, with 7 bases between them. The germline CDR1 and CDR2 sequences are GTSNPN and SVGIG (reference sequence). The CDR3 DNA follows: TGTGCCTGGAGTACAGGCATGAACACTGAAGCTTTCTTT. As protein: CAWSTGMNTEAFF. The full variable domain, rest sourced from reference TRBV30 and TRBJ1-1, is SQTIHQWPATLVQPVGSPLSLECTVEGTSNPNLYWYRQAAGRGLQLLFYSVGIGQISSEVPQNLSASRPQDRQFILSSKKLLLSDSGFYLCAWSTGMNTEAFFGQGTRLTVV.

The CDR3 DNA reads as TGCGCCAGCTCCCCCTCAGGGGCCAATCAGCCCCAGCATTTT. This translates into CASSPSGANQPQHF. V gene TRBV5-1 combines with J gene TRBJ1-5; maybe TRBD1 (6 bases). The CDR3 has 14 residues. Germline-derived CDR1 and CDR2 are SGHRS and YFSETQ. With 7 bases removed from V and 3 bases from J, the gap between germline ends came to 14 bases.

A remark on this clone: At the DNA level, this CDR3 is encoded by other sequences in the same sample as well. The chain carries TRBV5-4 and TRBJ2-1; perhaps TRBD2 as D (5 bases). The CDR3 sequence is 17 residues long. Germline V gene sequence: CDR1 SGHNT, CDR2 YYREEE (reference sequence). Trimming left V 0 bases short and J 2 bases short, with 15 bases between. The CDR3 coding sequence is TGTGCCAGCAGCTTGGGTTCGGGGTCGGGAACCTACAATGAGCAGTTCTTC. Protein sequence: CASSLGSGSGTYNEQFF. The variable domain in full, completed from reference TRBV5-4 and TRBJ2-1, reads ETGVTQSPTHLIKTRGQQVTLRCSSQSGHNTVSWYQQALGQGPQFIFQYYREEENGRGNFPPRFSGLQFPNYSSELNVNALELDDSALYLCASSLGSGSGTYNEQFFGPGTRLTVL.

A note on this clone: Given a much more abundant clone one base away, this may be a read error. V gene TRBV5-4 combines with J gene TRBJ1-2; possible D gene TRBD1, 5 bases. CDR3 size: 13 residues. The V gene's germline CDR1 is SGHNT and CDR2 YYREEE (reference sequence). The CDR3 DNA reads TGTGCCAGCAGTCTAGACAGTCGCTATGGCCACACCTTC. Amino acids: CASSLDSRYGHTF.

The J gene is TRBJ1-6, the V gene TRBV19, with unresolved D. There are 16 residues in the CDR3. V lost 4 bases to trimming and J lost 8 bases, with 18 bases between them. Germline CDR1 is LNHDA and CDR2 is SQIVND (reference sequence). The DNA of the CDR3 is TGTGCCAGTAGTAAAGGTCCGGGGTTGAATCATTCACCCCTCCACTTT. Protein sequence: CASSKGPGLNHSPLHF.

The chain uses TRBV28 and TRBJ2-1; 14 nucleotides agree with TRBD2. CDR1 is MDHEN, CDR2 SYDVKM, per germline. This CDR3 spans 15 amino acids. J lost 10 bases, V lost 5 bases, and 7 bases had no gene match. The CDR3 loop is CASSQTSGGAGEQFF. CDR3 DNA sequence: TGTGCCAGCAGTCAGACTAGCGGGGGGGCCGGAGAGCAGTTCTTC.

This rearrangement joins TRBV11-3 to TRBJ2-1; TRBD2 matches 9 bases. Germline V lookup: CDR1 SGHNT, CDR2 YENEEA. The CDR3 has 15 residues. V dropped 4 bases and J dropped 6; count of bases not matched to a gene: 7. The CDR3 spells CASSSGVSGSNEQFF. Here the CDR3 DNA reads TGTGCCAGCAGCTCCGGTGTTAGCGGGAGCAATGAGCAGTTCTTC. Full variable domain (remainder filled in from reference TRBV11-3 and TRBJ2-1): EAGVVQSPRYKIIEKKQPVAFWCNPISGHNTLYWYLQNLGQGPELLIRYENEEAVDDSQLPKDRFSAERLKGVDSTLKIQPAELGDSAVYLCASSSGVSGSNEQFFGPGTRLTVL.

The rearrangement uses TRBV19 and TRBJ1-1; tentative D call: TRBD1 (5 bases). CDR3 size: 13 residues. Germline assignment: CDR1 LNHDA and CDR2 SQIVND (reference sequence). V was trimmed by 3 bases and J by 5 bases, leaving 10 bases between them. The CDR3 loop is CASSIRGMTEAFF. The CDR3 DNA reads TGTGCCAGTAGTATCCGGGGGATGACTGAAGCTTTCTTT.

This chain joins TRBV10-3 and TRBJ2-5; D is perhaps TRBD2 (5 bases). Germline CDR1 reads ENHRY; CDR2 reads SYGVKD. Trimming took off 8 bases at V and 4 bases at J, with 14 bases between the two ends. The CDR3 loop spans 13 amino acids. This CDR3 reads CAIQKAGRETQYF. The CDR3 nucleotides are TGTGCCATCCAGAAGGCGGGCAGAGAGACCCAGTACTTC.

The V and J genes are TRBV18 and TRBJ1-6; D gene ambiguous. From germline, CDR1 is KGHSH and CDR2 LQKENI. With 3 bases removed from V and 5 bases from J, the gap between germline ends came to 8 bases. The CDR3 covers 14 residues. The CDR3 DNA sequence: TGTGCCAGCTCACCTTCACTGGATAATTCACCCCTCCACTTT. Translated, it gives CASSPSLDNSPLHF. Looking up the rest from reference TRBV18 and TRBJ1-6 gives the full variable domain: NAGVMQNPRHLVRRRGQEARLRCSPMKGHSHVYWYRQLPEEGLKFMVYLQKENIIDESGMPKERFSAEFPKEGPSILRIQQVVRGDSAAYFCASSPSLDNSPLHFGNGTRLTVT.

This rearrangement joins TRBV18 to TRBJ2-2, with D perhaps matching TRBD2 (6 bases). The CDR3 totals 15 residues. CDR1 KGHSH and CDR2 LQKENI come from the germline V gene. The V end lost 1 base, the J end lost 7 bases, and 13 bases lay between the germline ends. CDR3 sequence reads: CASSPRDSLIGELFF. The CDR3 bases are TGTGCCAGCTCACCACGGGACTCTCTAATCGGGGAGCTGTTTTTT.

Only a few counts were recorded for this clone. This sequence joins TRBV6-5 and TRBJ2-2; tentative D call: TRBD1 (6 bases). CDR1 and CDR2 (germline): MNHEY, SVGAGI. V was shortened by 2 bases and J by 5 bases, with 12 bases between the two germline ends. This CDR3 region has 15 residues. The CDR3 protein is CASSYRTALTGELFF. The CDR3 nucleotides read TGTGCCAGCAGTTACAGGACAGCCCTTACCGGGGAGCTGTTTTTT.

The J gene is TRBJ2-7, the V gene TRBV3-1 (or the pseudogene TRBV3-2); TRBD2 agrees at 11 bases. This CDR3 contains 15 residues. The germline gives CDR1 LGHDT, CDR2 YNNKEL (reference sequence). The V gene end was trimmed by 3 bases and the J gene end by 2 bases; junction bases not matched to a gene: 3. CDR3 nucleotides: TGTGCCAGCAGCCAGGGACTAGCGGTTACCTACGAGCAGTACTTC. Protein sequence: CASSQGLAVTYEQYF.

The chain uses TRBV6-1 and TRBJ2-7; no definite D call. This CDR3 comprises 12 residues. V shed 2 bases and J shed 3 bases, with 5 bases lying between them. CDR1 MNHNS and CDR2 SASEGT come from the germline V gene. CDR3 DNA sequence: TGTGCCAGCAGTGAATCTAACTACGAGCAGTACTTC. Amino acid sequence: CASSESNYEQYF.